The clone carrying this TCR beta chain was recorded only once. Authors' analysis steps: Nucleated cell number was recorded as an estimate derived from reference gene primer amplification. Assay: immunoSEQ multiplex PCR; the TCRdb copy retains only in-frame clones and omits some. The V and J calls and clone size come from that table; D and trimming were worked out from the DNA. The table includes 70,000 or so clones, around 80% detected once. The sample comes from a study of blood T cell repertoires in COVID-19. CDR1 is SNHLY, CDR2 FYNNEI, per germline. The CDR3 totals 12 residues. V shed 10 bases and J 3 bases; nucleotides not matched to a gene: 5. Seattle participants joined during active infection and were tracked over time.

The receptor was derived from a man in his fifties or sixties with COVID-19, enrolled during active disease. Sample: peripheral blood. V is TRBV2 and J is TRBJ2-7; 8 bases line up with TRBD2. The CDR3 nucleotides read TGTGCCACCCGGGGGGGTAACTACGAGCAGTACTTC. Protein: CATRGGNYEQYF.